The 2 T cell receptor beta chains presented below share a single source sample, sequenced in a study of T cells in Graves' hyperthyroidism and ophthalmopathy. TCR beta CDR3 regions were amplified from RNA. First-round RT-PCR with HTBI primers amplified the TCR CDR3 region. TCRdb itself ran the multiplex PCR reads through MiXCR, one entry per CDR3 protein. The data hold 490,000 or so distinct CDR3 sequences, with about 20% observed a single time. The sequenced sample was blood. The receptors originated from a man aged 35-49 years with Graves' ophthalmopathy.

About this clonotype itself: A much larger clone lies a single base off, so this may be a read error. The chain couples TRBV3-1 to TRBJ2-3, with TRBD2 matching over 11 bases. CDR3 size: 16 residues. CDR1 and CDR2 from the germline V gene are LGHDT and YNNKEL (reference sequence). The DNA for the CDR3 is TGTGTCAGCAGCCAGTTAGCGGGAGGGCCGGCAAATACGCAGTATTTT. This gives the protein CVSSQLAGGPANTQYF.

This clonotype turned up a few times. J is TRBJ2-3 and V is TRBV19, with 12 bases lining up with TRBD2. The length of the CDR3 is 16 residues. The V segment lost 3 bases and the J segment 3 bases; nucleotides outside the gene matches: 4. Germline lookup yields CDR1 LNHDA and CDR2 SQIVND (reference sequence). The CDR3 is CASSIQLAGGTDTQYF. The CDR3 DNA reads TGTGCCAGTAGTATTCAACTAGCGGGAGGTACAGATACGCAGTATTTT.